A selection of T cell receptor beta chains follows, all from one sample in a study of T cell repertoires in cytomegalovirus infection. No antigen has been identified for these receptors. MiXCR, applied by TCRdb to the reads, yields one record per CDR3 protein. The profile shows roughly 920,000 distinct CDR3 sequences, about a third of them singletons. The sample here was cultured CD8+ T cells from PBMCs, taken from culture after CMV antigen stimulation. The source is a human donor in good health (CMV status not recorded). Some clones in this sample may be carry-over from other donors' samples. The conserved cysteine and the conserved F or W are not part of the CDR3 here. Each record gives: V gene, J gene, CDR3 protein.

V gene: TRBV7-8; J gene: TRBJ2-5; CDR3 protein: ASSLARTSGRRETQY
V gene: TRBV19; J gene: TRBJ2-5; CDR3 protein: ASSSLARQDVEETQY
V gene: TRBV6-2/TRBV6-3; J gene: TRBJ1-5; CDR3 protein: ASSRSRVPQPQH
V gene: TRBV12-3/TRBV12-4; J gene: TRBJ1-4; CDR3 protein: ASLMGGYTTNEKLF
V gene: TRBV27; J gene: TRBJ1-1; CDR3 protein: ASSLSWGLTEAF
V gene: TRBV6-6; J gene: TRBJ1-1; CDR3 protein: ASSYMGGTEAF
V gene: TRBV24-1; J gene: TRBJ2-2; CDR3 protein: ATSETGAFENTGELF
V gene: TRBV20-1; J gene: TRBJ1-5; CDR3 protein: SVPRGTGNQPQH
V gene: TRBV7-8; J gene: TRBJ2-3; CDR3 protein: ASSLDLGGVADTQY
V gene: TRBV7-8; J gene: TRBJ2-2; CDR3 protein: ASSLALGTAGELF
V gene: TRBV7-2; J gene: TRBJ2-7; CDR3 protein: ASSLAEGHYEQY
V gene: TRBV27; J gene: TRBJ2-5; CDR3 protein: ASSFSGTSGGEETQY
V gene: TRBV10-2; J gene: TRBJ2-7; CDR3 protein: ASGSSFGQGAYEQY